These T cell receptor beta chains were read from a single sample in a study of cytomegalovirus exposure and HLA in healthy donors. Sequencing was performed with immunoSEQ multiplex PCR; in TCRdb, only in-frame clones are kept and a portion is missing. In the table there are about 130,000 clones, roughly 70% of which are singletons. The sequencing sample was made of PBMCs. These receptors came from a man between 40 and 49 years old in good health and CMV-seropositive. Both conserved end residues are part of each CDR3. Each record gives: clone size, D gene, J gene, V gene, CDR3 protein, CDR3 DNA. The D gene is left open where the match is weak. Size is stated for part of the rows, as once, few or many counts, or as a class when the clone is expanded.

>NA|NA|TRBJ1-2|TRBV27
CASKPGLNNYGYTF
TGTGCCAGCAAACCGGGACTAAATAACTATGGCTACACCTTC
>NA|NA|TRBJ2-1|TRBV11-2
CASSSLFAGRRGNEQFF
TGTGCCAGCAGCTCTCTATTCGCAGGCCGGCGGGGCAATGAGCAGTTCTTC
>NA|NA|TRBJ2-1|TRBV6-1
CASSVTDWASNNEQFF
TGTGCCAGCAGTGTCACGGACTGGGCATCGAACAATGAGCAGTTCTTC
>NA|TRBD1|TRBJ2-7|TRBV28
CASSFSAGGINEQYF
TGTGCCAGCAGTTTTAGTGCAGGGGGCATCAACGAGCAGTACTTC
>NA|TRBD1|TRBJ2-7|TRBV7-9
CASSLVIAGGDEQYF
TGTGCCAGCAGCTTAGTTATCGCAGGGGGTGACGAGCAGTACTTC
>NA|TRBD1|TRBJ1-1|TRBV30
CAWTRDRATFEAFF
TGTGCCTGGACCCGGGACAGGGCTACTTTTGAAGCTTTCTTT
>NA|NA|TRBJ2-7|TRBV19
CASRDFKDEQYF
TGTGCCAGCCGGGACTTCAAGGACGAGCAGTACTTC
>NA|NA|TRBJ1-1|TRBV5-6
CASSSGQLMNTEAFF
TGTGCCAGCAGTTCGGGACAACTCATGAACACTGAAGCTTTCTTT
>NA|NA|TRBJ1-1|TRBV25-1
CASSVGGSNTEAFF
TGTGCCAGCAGTGTCGGGGGATCCAACACTGAAGCTTTCTTT
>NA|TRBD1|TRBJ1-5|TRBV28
CASIQTGGLRSNQPQHF
TGTGCCAGCATTCAAACAGGGGGGCTGAGAAGCAATCAGCCCCAGCATTTT
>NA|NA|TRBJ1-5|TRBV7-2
CASSPGNQPQHF
TGTGCCAGCAGCCCAGGGAATCAGCCCCAGCATTTT
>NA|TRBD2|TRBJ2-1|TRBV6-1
CASSAIAGGYNEQFF
TGTGCCAGCAGTGCCATAGCGGGAGGCTACAATGAGCAGTTCTTC
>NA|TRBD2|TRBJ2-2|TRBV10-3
CAITPDFGLAGGLNTGELFF
TGTGCCATCACCCCCGATTTTGGACTAGCGGGAGGGTTGAACACCGGGGAGCTGTTTTTT
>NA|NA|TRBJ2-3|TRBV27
CASSLRRLTDTQYF
TGTGCCAGCAGTCTCCGGAGGTTGACAGATACGCAGTATTTT
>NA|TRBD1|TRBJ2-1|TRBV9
CASSLQGATYNEQFF
TGTGCCAGCAGCTTACAGGGGGCGACTTACAATGAGCAGTTCTTC
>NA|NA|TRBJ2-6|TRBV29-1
CSVEGQAGANVLTF
TGCAGCGTTGAAGGACAGGCTGGGGCCAACGTCCTGACTTTC
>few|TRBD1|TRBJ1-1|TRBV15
CATSRGTATEAFF
TGTGCCACCAGCAGGGGGACAGCCACTGAAGCTTTCTTT
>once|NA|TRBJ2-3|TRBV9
CASSVAGAEDTQYF
TGTGCCAGCAGCGTAGCAGGGGCGGAAGATACGCAGTATTTT
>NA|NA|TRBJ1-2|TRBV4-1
CASSQPTGTLYGYTF
TGCGCCAGCAGCCAACCTACAGGGACCCTCTATGGCTACACCTTC
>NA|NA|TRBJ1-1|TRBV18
CASSPTGSRTEAFF
TGTGCCAGCTCACCAACAGGCTCGAGGACTGAAGCTTTCTTT
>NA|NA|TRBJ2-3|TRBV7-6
CASTKGSLTDTQYF
TGTGCCAGCACCAAAGGGAGCCTCACAGATACGCAGTATTTT
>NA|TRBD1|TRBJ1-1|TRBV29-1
CSALTGSDTEAFF
TGCAGCGCTTTGACAGGGTCGGACACTGAAGCTTTCTTT
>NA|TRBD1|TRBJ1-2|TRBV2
CASSGQGDNGYTF
TGTGCCAGCAGCGGACAGGGTGATAACGGCTACACCTTC
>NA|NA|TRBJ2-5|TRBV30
CAWSKGGGLETQYF
TGTGCCTGGAGTAAGGGGGGGGGCCTGGAGACCCAGTACTTC
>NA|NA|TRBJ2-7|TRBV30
CAWSVEGRNEQYF
TGTGCCTGGAGTGTCGAGGGAAGGAACGAGCAGTACTTC
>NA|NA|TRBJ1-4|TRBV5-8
CASSLWGGATNEKLFF
TGTGCCAGCAGCTTATGGGGTGGGGCGACTAATGAAAAACTGTTTTTT